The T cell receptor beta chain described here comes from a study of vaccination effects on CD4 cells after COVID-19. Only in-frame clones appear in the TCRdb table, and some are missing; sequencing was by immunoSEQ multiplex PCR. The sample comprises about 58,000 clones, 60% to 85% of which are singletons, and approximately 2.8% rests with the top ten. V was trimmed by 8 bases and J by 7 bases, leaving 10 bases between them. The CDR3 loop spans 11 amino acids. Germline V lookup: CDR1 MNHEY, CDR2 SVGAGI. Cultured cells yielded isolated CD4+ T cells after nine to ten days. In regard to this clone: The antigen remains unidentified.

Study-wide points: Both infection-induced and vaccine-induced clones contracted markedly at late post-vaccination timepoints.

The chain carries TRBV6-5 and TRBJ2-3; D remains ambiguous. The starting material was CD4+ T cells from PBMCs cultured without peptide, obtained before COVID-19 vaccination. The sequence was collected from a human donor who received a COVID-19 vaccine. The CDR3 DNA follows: TGTGCCAGCCAAACCACCTATACGCAGTATTTT. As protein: CASQTTYTQYF.